One sample yielded the 25 T cell receptor beta chains listed below, sequenced in a study of vaccination effects on CD4 cells after COVID-19. TCRdb keeps only in-frame clones here, not all; method: immunoSEQ multiplex PCR. The sample holds about 22,000 clones; 73% are singletons and the top ten take 12%. The antigens these receptors bind are not known. Sequencing was preceded by expansion of antigen-specific CD4+ T cells with viral peptide pools in the ViraFEST assay. Following culture for roughly 10 days, CD4+ T cells were isolated. The sample in question was CD4+ T cells from PBMCs cultured with HCoV-229E spike peptides, obtained before COVID-19 vaccination. The receptor source for this set is a human donor who received a COVID-19 vaccine.

This clone was seen only a few times. The DNA for the CDR3 is TGCAGTGCTAGTAGCTCACAGAATCGCTACACCTTC. Amino acid sequence: CSASSSQNRYTF. V gene TRBV20-1 combines with J gene TRBJ1-2, with D unresolved. Trimming shortened V by 3 bases and J by 9 bases, and 14 bases separated the two germline ends. The germline gives CDR1 DFQATT, CDR2 SNEGSKA (reference sequence). This CDR3 is built from 12 residues.

The genes are TRBV3-1 (or the pseudogene TRBV3-2) and TRBJ2-7; D may be TRBD2 (6 bases). V was trimmed by 1 base and J by 2 bases, leaving 12 bases between them. Germline values: CDR1 LGHDT, CDR2 YNNKEL (reference sequence). The CDR3 spans 15 residues. Written as DNA, the CDR3 is TGTGCCAGCAGCCAAGGGGATAGCGGAGCCTACGAGCAGTACTTC. Protein sequence: CASSQGDSGAYEQYF.

The genes are TRBV3-1 (or the pseudogene TRBV3-2) and TRBJ1-5, with 8 bases identical to TRBD1. This CDR3 is built from 14 residues. The germline V gene encodes CDR1 LGHDT and CDR2 YNNKEL (reference sequence). Trimming took 4 bases from V and 4 from J; bases not matched to a gene: 3. This CDR3 reads CASSRDRGNQPQHF. For the CDR3, the DNA is TGTGCCAGCAGCCGAGACAGGGGTAATCAGCCCCAGCATTTT.

This sequence joins TRBV18 and TRBJ2-7; D might be TRBD1 (6 bases). Germline CDR1 KGHSH, CDR2 LQKENI. This CDR3 has 13 residues. Trimming pared 0 bases from V and 6 bases from J, leaving 9 bases between. CDR3 DNA: TGTGCCAGCTCACCACCCGGACAGTTCGAGCAGTACTTC. This sequence encodes CASSPPGQFEQYF.

The chain is built from TRBV4-1 and TRBJ2-5; 12 bases are a match to TRBD2. The CDR3 loop spans 16 amino acids. The germline V gene has CDR1 MGHRA and CDR2 YSYEKL. Trimming cost V 1 base and J 3 bases; bases outside gene matches: 3. The CDR3: CASSQVGLAGKETQYF. DNA for the CDR3: TGCGCCAGCAGCCAAGTTGGACTAGCGGGGAAAGAGACCCAGTACTTC.

The CDR3 loop reads CASRTSSGGLAQHF. The CDR3 DNA reads as TGTGCCAGCAGGACGTCGTCGGGGGGGTTGGCCCAGCATTTT. The V and J genes are TRBV6-5 and TRBJ1-5; tentative D call: TRBD1 (5 bases). The germline gives CDR1 MNHEY, CDR2 SVGAGI. The ends were cut back, 6 bases at V and 11 bases at J, with 20 bases in the middle. This CDR3 region has 14 residues.

The chain employs TRBV7-9 and TRBJ1-2; D unresolved. The CDR3 is 16 residues long. Germline V gene data show CDR1 as SEHNR and CDR2 as FQNEAQ (reference sequence). V was clipped by 6 bases and J by 6 bases, with 23 bases between them. CDR3 loop: CASRAPVAARGDGYTF. The CDR3 DNA reads TGTGCCAGCAGGGCCCCAGTGGCGGCCCGGGGTGATGGCTACACCTTC. Using reference TRBV7-9 and TRBJ1-2 for the parts outside the CDR3, the full variable domain is DTGVSQNPRHKITKRGQNVTFRCDPISEHNRLYWYRQTLGQGPEFLTYFQNEAQLEKSRLLSDRFSAERPKGSFSTLEIQRTEQGDSAMYLCASRAPVAARGDGYTFGSGTRLTVV.

The chain joins TRBV5-1 to TRBJ1-4; no clear D gene. Germline-derived CDR1 and CDR2 are SGHRS and YFSETQ. Trimming took off 5 bases at V and 0 bases at J, with 8 bases between the two ends. This CDR3 region has 14 residues. DNA of the CDR3: TGCGCCAGCAGGGCGGACTCAACTAATGAAAAACTGTTTTTT. Protein sequence: CASRADSTNEKLFF.

V is TRBV4-1 and J is TRBJ1-1; tentative D call: TRBD1 (6 bases). Germline V CDR1 and CDR2: MGHRA, YSYEKL. The V end was cut by 8 bases, the J end by 4 bases, with 20 bases between. This CDR3 contains 15 residues. Here the CDR3 DNA reads TGCGCCAGCCAGTCGCAGGGGTCCAGGCGCACTGAAGCTTTCTTT. Protein sequence: CASQSQGSRRTEAFF.

This sequence joins TRBV5-1 and TRBJ2-1; D is possibly TRBD2 (6 bases). From germline, CDR1 is SGHRS and CDR2 YFSETQ. The length of the CDR3 is 15 residues. V was pared by 8 bases and J by 5 bases, with 20 bases between. DNA for the CDR3: TGCGCCAGGCCCTGGGCGGGAAGAGGGGACAATGAGCAGTTCTTC. It codes for CARPWAGRGDNEQFF.

The chain employs TRBV10-2 and TRBJ2-7; possibly TRBD1 for D (5 bases). Trimming removed 5 bases at V and 2 bases at J, with 13 bases between. The CDR3 has 14 residues. CDR1 WSHSY and CDR2 SAAADI come from the germline V gene. CDR3 nucleotide sequence: TGCGCCAGCAGTTTTCAACAGGAGACCTACGAGCAGTACTTC. This sequence encodes CASSFQQETYEQYF.

The rearrangement uses TRBV29-1 and TRBJ2-1, with 10 bases aligning to TRBD2. Trimming cost V 7 bases and J 5 bases; bases outside gene matches: 8. This CDR3 is built from 14 residues. Germline CDR1 is SQVTM and CDR2 is ANQGSEA. The CDR3 loop reads CSGTSGRADNEQFF. The DNA of the CDR3 is TGCAGCGGGACAAGCGGGAGGGCCGACAATGAGCAGTTCTTC.

V usage is TRBV7-2 and J usage is TRBJ2-6; 7 bases map to TRBD1. This CDR3 spans 16 amino acids. V lost 3 bases to trimming and J lost 0 bases; unmatched junction nucleotides: 2. Germline-derived CDR1 and CDR2 are SGHTA and FQGNSA. The CDR3 coding sequence is TGTGCCAGCAGCTTTTACAGGGGCTCTGGGGCCAACGTCCTGACTTTC. It codes for CASSFYRGSGANVLTF. The full variable domain, its missing parts supplied by reference TRBV7-2 and TRBJ2-6, is GAGVSQSPSNKVTEKGKDVELRCDPISGHTALYWYRQSLGQGLEFLIYFQGNSAPDKSGLPSDRFSAERTGGSVSTLTIQRTQQEDSAVYLCASSFYRGSGANVLTFGAGSRLTVL.

The chain couples TRBV2 to TRBJ1-2, with a possible D match to TRBD1 (6 bases). The CDR3 contains 14 residues. Trimming shortened V by 8 bases and J by 7 bases, and 20 bases separated the two germline ends. Germline V CDR1 and CDR2: SNHLY, FYNNEI. This CDR3 is CASGRVTGSGGYTF. CDR3 DNA: TGTGCCAGCGGGCGAGTCACAGGGTCTGGTGGCTACACCTTC. The full variable domain, in which reference TRBV2 and TRBJ1-2 provide the parts outside the CDR3, is EPEVTQTPSHQVTQMGQEVILRCVPISNHLYFYWYRQILGQKVEFLVSFYNNEISEKSEIFDDQFSVERPDGSNFTLKIRSTKLEDSAMYFCASGRVTGSGGYTFGSGTRLTVV.

A single count supports this clone. The chain is built from TRBV7-8 and TRBJ2-7; 7 positions agree with TRBD2. Germline CDR1 and CDR2: SGHVS and FQNEAQ. This CDR3 region has 15 residues. With 1 base clipped from V and 2 bases from J, the junction kept 5 bases outside the gene matches. The CDR3 nucleotides read TGTGCCAGCAGCTTAGGAGTAGCGGGCGCCTACGAGCAGTACTTC. Its protein is CASSLGVAGAYEQYF.

The gene calls are TRBV19 and TRBJ2-7; 8 nucleotides line up with TRBD2. Per germline, CDR1 LNHDA and CDR2 SQIVND (reference sequence). Losses at the gene ends were 2 bases for V and 6 bases for J; bases not matched to a gene: 6. The CDR3 runs to 14 residues. For the CDR3, the DNA is TGTGCCAGTAGTATACTAGCGGGTCGCTCCGAGCAGTACTTC. This translates into CASSILAGRSEQYF.

Here the CDR3 reads CASEKRTGTGGNEQFF. CDR3 in DNA: TGTGCCAGCGAGAAAAGAACCGGGACAGGGGGGAATGAGCAGTTCTTC. This chain uses TRBV28 with TRBJ2-1; TRBD1 aligns across 11 bases. CDR3 length: 16 residues. Trimming at V came to 8 bases and at J to 7 bases, leaving 13 bases not matched to a gene. Germline V gene lookup returns CDR1 MDHEN and CDR2 SYDVKM.

V usage is TRBV11-2 and J usage is TRBJ1-6; D might be TRBD1 (6 bases). This CDR3 is built from 15 residues. V lost 5 bases to trimming and J lost 5 bases, with 13 bases between them. Per the germline V gene, CDR1 is SGHAT and CDR2 is FQNNGV. The CDR3 loop reads CASSLTDSNNSPLHF. CDR3 coding DNA: TGTGCCAGCAGCCTCACGGACAGTAATAATTCACCCCTCCACTTT.

This sequence joins TRBV29-1 and TRBJ1-2; 8 bases match TRBD1. This CDR3 has 13 amino acids. Per germline, CDR1 SQVTM and CDR2 ANQGSEA. V was clipped by 0 bases and J by 8 bases; unmatched bases: 5. CDR3 amino acids: CSVEDSGGSGYTF. For the CDR3, the DNA is TGCAGCGTTGAAGATTCAGGGGGCAGCGGCTACACCTTC.

The rearrangement joins TRBV20-1 to TRBJ2-7; the D is unclear. This CDR3 spans 11 amino acids. Germline values: CDR1 DFQATT, CDR2 SNEGSKA (reference sequence). Trimming removed 4 bases at V and 2 bases at J, with 6 bases between. In DNA, the CDR3 is TGCAGTGCTATGCGAGCCTACGAGCAGTACTTC. It yields the protein CSAMRAYEQYF.

The chain combines TRBV10-1 with TRBJ2-2, with D maybe TRBD2 (5 bases). Germline V gene sequence: CDR1 WNHNN, CDR2 SYGVQD (reference sequence). This CDR3 is built from 14 residues. Trimming shortened V by 6 bases and J by 2 bases, and 10 bases separated the two germline ends. The CDR3 DNA follows: TGCGCCAGCAGGGCGGGTGCCAACACCGGGGAGCTGTTTTTT. This encodes CASRAGANTGELFF.

Only one count was recorded for this clone. J is TRBJ1-4 and V is TRBV5-6; 9 nucleotides line up with TRBD1. J gave up 7 bases and V 4 bases, and 5 bases lay outside the gene matches. CDR3 length: 14 residues. Germline values: CDR1 SGHDT, CDR2 YYEEEE. The CDR3 is CASSRGQGVEKLFF. DNA for the CDR3: TGTGCCAGCAGCAGGGGACAGGGAGTTGAAAAACTGTTTTTT.

This clone was counted a few times. The chain combines TRBV6-1 with TRBJ2-2, with TRBD2 identical over 14 bases. With V trimmed by 0 bases and J by 4 bases, 1 base remained unmatched. The CDR3 has 17 amino acids. The germline CDR1 and CDR2 sequences are MNHNS and SASEGT. The CDR3 spells CASSEAGLAGGTGELFF. Written as DNA, the CDR3 is TGTGCCAGCAGTGAAGCCGGACTAGCGGGAGGCACCGGGGAGCTGTTTTTT.

V usage is TRBV19 and J usage is TRBJ1-1; TRBD1 matches at 8 bases. Per germline, CDR1 LNHDA and CDR2 SQIVND (reference sequence). The J segment lost 4 bases and the V segment lost 3 bases, leaving 4 bases of the junction unmatched. The CDR3 contains 14 residues. DNA of the CDR3: TGTGCCAGTAGTATCCGGACAGGGACCACTGAAGCTTTCTTT. This codes for CASSIRTGTTEAFF.

This clone was recorded once. The chain carries TRBV10-3 and TRBJ2-5; D is perhaps TRBD1 or TRBD2 (5 bases each). The CDR3 runs to 14 residues. V lost 0 bases and J 5 bases, leaving 10 bases between the germline ends. CDR1 and CDR2 (germline): ENHRY, SYGVKD. CDR3: CAISESLGTETQYF. In nucleotides, the CDR3 is TGTGCCATCAGTGAGTCGCTCGGGACGGAGACCCAGTACTTC.